Listed here is a single T cell receptor (beta chain). Its antigen remains unidentified. This sample was taken from a study of T cells after yellow fever vaccination. V was clipped by 3 bases and J by 2 bases, with 13 bases between them. Per germline, CDR1 DFQATT and CDR2 SNEGSKA (reference sequence). The CDR3 totals 14 residues. Findings and limits, study-wide: Within FACS-sorted repertoires, abundant clonotypes contaminating from the bulk population could be present.

MiXCR, applied by TCRdb to the 5' RACE reads, yields one record per CDR3 protein. The table lists roughly 500,000 distinct CDR3 sequences, about a fifth of them singletons. V is TRBV20-1 and J is TRBJ2-5; TRBD1 might be the D (6 bases). The clonotype originates from a man aged 25-45 years who received the YFV17D yellow fever vaccine. Specimen: PBMCs, collected 15 days after the yellow fever booster vaccination. This CDR3 reads CSASLGQYQETQYF. CDR3 nucleotide sequence: TGCAGTGCTAGTCTCGGACAGTATCAAGAGACCCAGTACTTC.